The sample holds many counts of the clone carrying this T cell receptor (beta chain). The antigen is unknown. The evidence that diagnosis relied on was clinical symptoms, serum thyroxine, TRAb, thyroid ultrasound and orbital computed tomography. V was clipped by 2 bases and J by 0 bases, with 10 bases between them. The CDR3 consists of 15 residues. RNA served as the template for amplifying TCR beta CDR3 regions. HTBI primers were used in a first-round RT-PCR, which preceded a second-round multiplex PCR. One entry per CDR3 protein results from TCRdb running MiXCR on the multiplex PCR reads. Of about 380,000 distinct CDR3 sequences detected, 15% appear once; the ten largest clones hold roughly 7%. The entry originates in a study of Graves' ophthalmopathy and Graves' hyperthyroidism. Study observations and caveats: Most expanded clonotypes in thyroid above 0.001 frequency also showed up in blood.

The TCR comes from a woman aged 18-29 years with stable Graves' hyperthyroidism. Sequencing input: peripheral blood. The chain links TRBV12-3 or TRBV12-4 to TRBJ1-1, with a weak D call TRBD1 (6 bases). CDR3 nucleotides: TGTGCCAGCAGTTTACAGGGGCCTATGAACACTGAAGCTTTCTTT. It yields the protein CASSLQGPMNTEAFF.